The 9 T cell receptor beta chains in this list originate from one sample, sequenced in a study of shared clonotypes between healthy human individuals. This table comes from immunoSEQ multiplex PCR, and its TCRdb copy is limited to in-frame clones, with some not included. The table has 450,000 to 500,000 clones, over 60% seen once. Input material: PBMCs. The receptors shown here come from a woman in her 40s in good health. Some clones in this sample may be carry-over from other donors' samples.

The chain combines TRBV10-3 with TRBJ2-5; either TRBD1 or TRBD2 may supply D (5 bases each). The CDR3 is 17 residues long. Per the germline V gene, CDR1 is ENHRY and CDR2 is SYGVKD. Trimming cost V 4 bases and J 1 base, with 19 bases left between them. The CDR3 reads CAISGGMGETAQETQYF. CDR3 nucleotides: TGTGCCATCAGTGGGGGCATGGGGGAGACAGCCCAAGAGACCCAGTACTTC.

The chain uses TRBV19 and TRBJ2-7, with a weak D call TRBD1 (6 bases). The germline V gene encodes CDR1 LNHDA and CDR2 SQIVND (reference sequence). Trimming removed 10 bases at V and 0 bases at J, with 13 bases between. The CDR3 spans 13 residues. The CDR3 DNA follows: TGTGCCACCCAGACAGGTAGCTCCTACGAGCAGTACTTC. Its translation is CATQTGSSYEQYF.

This chain uses TRBV19 with TRBJ1-1; no clear D. In germline, CDR1 is LNHDA, CDR2 SQIVND (reference sequence). The CDR3 spans 15 residues. V was clipped by 4 bases and J by 3 bases, with 15 bases between them. CDR3 nucleotide sequence: TGTGCCAGTAGTAGTGAAATTCCCCCTCACACTGAAGCTTTCTTT. Its translation is CASSSEIPPHTEAFF.

The chain couples TRBV10-3 to TRBJ2-7; D perhaps matches TRBD2 (6 bases). This CDR3 is 14 amino acids long. Between the trimmed V and J ends, which lost 4 bases and 0 bases, there was a span of 10 bases. Germline CDR1 reads ENHRY; CDR2 reads SYGVKD. CDR3 DNA sequence: TGTGCCATCAGTGTTTTGACTAGCTCCTACGAGCAGTACTTC. It codes for CAISVLTSSYEQYF.

This clone was recorded only once. The chain joins TRBV30 to TRBJ2-7; TRBD2 matches 13 bases. J was trimmed by 4 bases and V by 3 bases; bases with no gene match: 6. This CDR3 comprises 15 residues. CDR1 GTSNPN and CDR2 SVGIG come from the germline V gene (reference sequence). CDR3 in amino acids: CAWSPGLAGRYEQYF. CDR3 sequence (DNA): TGTGCCTGGAGCCCGGGACTAGCGGGACGATACGAGCAGTACTTC.

The J gene is TRBJ2-2, the V gene TRBV30; TRBD2 matches at 10 bases. The CDR3 has 18 amino acids. Germline V gene sequence: CDR1 GTSNPN, CDR2 SVGIG (reference sequence). With 0 bases clipped from V and 4 bases from J, the junction kept 11 bases outside the gene matches. CDR3: CAWSVLGGLAGVTGELFF. The CDR3 DNA follows: TGTGCCTGGAGTGTACTGGGAGGGCTAGCGGGAGTCACCGGGGAGCTGTTTTTT.

This clone was counted only a few times. The chain joins TRBV5-8 to TRBJ2-7; D possibly corresponds to TRBD2 (6 bases). There are 13 residues in the CDR3. V lost 5 bases, J lost 5 bases, and 14 bases lay in between. CDR1 SGHTS and CDR2 YDEGEE come from the germline V gene. DNA of the CDR3: TGTGCCAGCAGAGCCCGGGGGATCCACGAGCAGTACTTC. This sequence encodes CASRARGIHEQYF.

CDR3 region: CASRGLAAGVAKNIQYF. In DNA form, the CDR3 reads TGTGCCAGTAGGGGTCTAGCGGCGGGAGTAGCCAAAAACATTCAGTACTTC. The chain carries TRBV19 and TRBJ2-4, with 7 positions matching TRBD2. With V trimmed by 6 bases and J by 0 bases, 11 bases remained unmatched. The CDR3 spans 17 residues. Germline V gene sequence: CDR1 LNHDA, CDR2 SQIVND (reference sequence).

With regard to this clone: Other nucleotide sequences from this sample produce the same CDR3. V gene TRBV19 combines with J gene TRBJ1-5; no clear D gene. This CDR3 is built from 12 residues. CDR1 is LNHDA and CDR2 is SQIVND in the germline V gene (reference sequence). V lost 3 bases to trimming and J lost 2 bases, with 2 bases between them. CDR3 coding DNA: TGTGCCAGTAGTATCCGCAATCAGCCCCAGCATTTT. It specifies CASSIRNQPQHF.